The sample holds a few counts of the clone carrying this TCR beta chain. Under the authors' procedure: Nucleated cell number was recorded as an estimate derived from reference gene primer amplification. Generated by immunoSEQ multiplex PCR, the TCRdb table keeps only in-frame clones and is missing some. V and J calls and clone size are as listed in that table; D and trimming were resolved from the DNA. This sample yields over 200,000 clones, of which under 90% are seen a single time; about a sixth belongs to the top ten. These data come from a study of blood T cell repertoires in COVID-19. Whole-study context: Both acute and convalescent COVID-19 samples were obtained from the United States, Italy and Spain. Sources were T cells, B-cell-depleted T cells, or PBMCs; the material itself was cDNA or gDNA.

V was pared by 3 bases and J by 5 bases, with 7 bases of the junction left unmatched. Germline values: CDR1 SGHTA, CDR2 FQGNSA. The CDR3 sequence is 17 residues long. This chain joins TRBV7-2 and TRBJ2-3; 14 bases are a match to TRBD2. Sequenced sample: peripheral blood. The clonotype originates from a woman of 80 years or more with active or convalescent COVID-19. The DNA of the CDR3 is TGTGCCAGCAGCTTGGGACTAGCGGGGGCCCAGGGAGATACGCAGTATTTT. Protein sequence: CASSLGLAGAQGDTQYF. Supplemented by reference TRBV7-2 and TRBJ2-3, the full variable domain reads GAGVSQSPSNKVTEKGKDVELRCDPISGHTALYWYRQSLGQGLEFLIYFQGNSAPDKSGLPSDRFSAERTGGSVSTLTIQRTQQEDSAVYLCASSLGLAGAQGDTQYFGPGTRLTVL.